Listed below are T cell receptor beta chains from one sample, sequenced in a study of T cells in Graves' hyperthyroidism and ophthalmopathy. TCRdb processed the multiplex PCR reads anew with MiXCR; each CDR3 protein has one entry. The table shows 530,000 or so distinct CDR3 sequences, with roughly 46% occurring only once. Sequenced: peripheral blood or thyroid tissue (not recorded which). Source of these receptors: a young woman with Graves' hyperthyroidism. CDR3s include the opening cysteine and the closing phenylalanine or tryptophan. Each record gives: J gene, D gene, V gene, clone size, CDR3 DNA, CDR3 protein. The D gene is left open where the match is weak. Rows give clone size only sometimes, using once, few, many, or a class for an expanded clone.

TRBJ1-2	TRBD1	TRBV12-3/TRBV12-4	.	TGTGCCAGCAGACAGGGGGCCCATGGCTACACCTTC	CASRQGAHGYTF
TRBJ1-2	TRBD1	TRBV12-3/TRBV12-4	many	TGTGCCAGCATTAAGACAGGGGATCCTGGCTACACCTTC	CASIKTGDPGYTF
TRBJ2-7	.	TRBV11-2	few	TGTGCCAGCAGCCCCATAGGAGGACTTGCAAGCTCCTACGAGCAGTACTTC	CASSPIGGLASSYEQYF
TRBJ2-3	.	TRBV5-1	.	TGCGCCAGCAGCCCCGATAAGCCAGACCTGCAGTATTTT	CASSPDKPDLQYF
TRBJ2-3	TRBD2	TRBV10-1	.	TGCGCCAGCAGTGATCCCGGACTAGCGGGAGTCCCAGATACGCAGTATTTT	CASSDPGLAGVPDTQYF
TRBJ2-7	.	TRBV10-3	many	TGTGCCATCAGTCGGAGGGACAACTACGAGCAGTACTTC	CAISRRDNYEQYF
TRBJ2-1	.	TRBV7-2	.	TGTGCCAGCAGCTTAATTAGGGGTCTATCCTACAATGAGCAGTTCTTC	CASSLIRGLSYNEQFF
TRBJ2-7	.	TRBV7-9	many	TGTGCCAGCGGCAGGGGGGGAATGGGCTACGAGCAGTACTTC	CASGRGGMGYEQYF
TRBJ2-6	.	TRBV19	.	TGTGCCAGCAGCGTCGGACAGGGGGCCAACGTCCTGACTTTC	CASSVGQGANVLTF
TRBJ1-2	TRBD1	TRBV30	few	TGTGCCTGGAGTGTAAGGAGACAGGGGATCGATGGCTACACCTTC	CAWSVRRQGIDGYTF
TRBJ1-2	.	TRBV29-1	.	TGCAGCGTTGTTATAGCGGGAGATGGCTACACCTTC	CSVVIAGDGYTF
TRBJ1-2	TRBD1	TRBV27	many	TGTGCCAGCAGTCCGTCCAGGGGGCAGGACTATGGCTACACCTTC	CASSPSRGQDYGYTF
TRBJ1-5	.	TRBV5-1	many	TGCGCCAGCAGCTTGGCCCCTCTTCAGCCCCAGCATTTT	CASSLAPLQPQHF
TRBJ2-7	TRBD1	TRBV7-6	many	TGTGCCAGCAGCGCGGGACAGGGGCTCGAGCAGTACTTC	CASSAGQGLEQYF
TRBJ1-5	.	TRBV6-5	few	TGTGCCAGCAGTTCCCTCGGGCAGGGAAGCAATCAGCCCCAGCATTTT	CASSSLGQGSNQPQHF
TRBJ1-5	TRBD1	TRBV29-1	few	TGCAGCGTTGAACCACAGGGGGGGCAGCCCCAGCATTTT	CSVEPQGGQPQHF
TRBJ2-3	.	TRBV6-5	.	TGTGCCAGTGGACCCGGACCGCAGTATTTT	CASGPGPQYF
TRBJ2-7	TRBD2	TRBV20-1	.	TGCAGTGTACAAGCGGGGTTCCCCTACGAGCAGTACTTC	CSVQAGFPYEQYF
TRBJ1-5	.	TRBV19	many	TGTGCCAGTAGTATACAGGGCCAGTGGGGTCAGCCCCAGCATTTT	CASSIQGQWGQPQHF
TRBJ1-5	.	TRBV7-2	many	TGTGCCAGCAGCTTGCCCCACCTCGGGACAAGTAGCAATCAGCCCCAGCATTTT	CASSLPHLGTSSNQPQHF
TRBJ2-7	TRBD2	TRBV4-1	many	TGCGCCAGCAGCCAACCAGGACTAGGATCCTACGAGCAGTACTTC	CASSQPGLGSYEQYF
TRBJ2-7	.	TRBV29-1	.	TGCAGCTTAGATCCAGGACTGACAACCTACGAGCAGTACTTC	CSLDPGLTTYEQYF